The entry below gives a single TCR beta chain sequence along with its context. Antigen specificity is unknown. Generated by immunoSEQ multiplex PCR, the TCRdb table keeps only in-frame clones and is missing some. The sample has over 60,000 clones, around 77% seen once. This entry is derived from a study of T cell repertoires and HLA-DP antigens. This CDR3 has 13 amino acids. Per germline, CDR1 SGHTA and CDR2 FQGNSA. V was pared by 4 bases and J by 7 bases, with 12 bases between. The V gene is TRBV7-2, the J gene TRBJ2-3; D not certain. Sequenced: CD4+ T cells from PBMCs. The TCR comes from a man aged 55-75 years in good health and CMV-seronegative. CDR3 DNA sequence: TGTGCCAGCAGCTCCTCGGCGGCGTATACGCAGTATTTT. Protein product: CASSSSAAYTQYF. The full variable domain, with the rest looked up from reference TRBV7-2 and TRBJ2-3, is GAGVSQSPSNKVTEKGKDVELRCDPISGHTALYWYRQSLGQGLEFLIYFQGNSAPDKSGLPSDRFSAERTGGSVSTLTIQRTQQEDSAVYLCASSSSAAYTQYFGPGTRLTVL.